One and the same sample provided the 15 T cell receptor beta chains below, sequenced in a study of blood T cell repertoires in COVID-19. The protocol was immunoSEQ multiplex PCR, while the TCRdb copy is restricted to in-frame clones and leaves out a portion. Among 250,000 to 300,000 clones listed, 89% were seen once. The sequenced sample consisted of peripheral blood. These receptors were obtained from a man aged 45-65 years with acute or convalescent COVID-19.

The CDR3 coding sequence is TGTGCCAGCAGCCAGGGCGAAATCCCTGGGACTGAAGCTTTCTTT. The encoded protein is CASSQGEIPGTEAFF. The chain is built from TRBV3-1 (or the pseudogene TRBV3-2) and TRBJ1-1; unclear D gene. CDR3 length: 15 amino acids. Trimming stripped 3 bases from V and 5 bases from J, with 16 bases between. Germline V gene data show CDR1 as LGHDT and CDR2 as YNNKEL (reference sequence).

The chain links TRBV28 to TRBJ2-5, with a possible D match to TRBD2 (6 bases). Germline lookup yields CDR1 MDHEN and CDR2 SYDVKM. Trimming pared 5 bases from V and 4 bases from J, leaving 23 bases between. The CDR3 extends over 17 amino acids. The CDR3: CASSLRMWGVRAETQYF. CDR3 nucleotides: TGTGCCAGCAGTCTCCGGATGTGGGGGGTAAGGGCAGAGACCCAGTACTTC.

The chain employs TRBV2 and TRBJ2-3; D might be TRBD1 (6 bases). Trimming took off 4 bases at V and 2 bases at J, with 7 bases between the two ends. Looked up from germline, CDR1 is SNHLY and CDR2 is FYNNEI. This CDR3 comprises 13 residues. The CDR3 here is CASSGTATDTQYF. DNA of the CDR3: TGTGCCAGCAGTGGGACAGCCACAGATACGCAGTATTTT.

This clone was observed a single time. CDR3 in amino acids: CASDRTASFNEAFF. DNA of the CDR3: TGTGCCAGTGACCGGACAGCCTCCTTTAATGAAGCTTTCTTT. This chain connects TRBV2 to TRBJ1-1; possibly TRBD1 for D (6 bases). The germline CDR1 and CDR2 sequences are SNHLY and FYNNEI. The CDR3 has 14 amino acids. V shed 9 bases and J shed 7 bases, with 21 bases lying between them.

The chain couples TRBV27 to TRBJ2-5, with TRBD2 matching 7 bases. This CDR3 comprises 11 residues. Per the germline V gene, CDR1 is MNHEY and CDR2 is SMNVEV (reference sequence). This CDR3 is CAVGGIETQYF. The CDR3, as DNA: TGTGCGGTGGGGGGGATAGAGACCCAGTACTTC.

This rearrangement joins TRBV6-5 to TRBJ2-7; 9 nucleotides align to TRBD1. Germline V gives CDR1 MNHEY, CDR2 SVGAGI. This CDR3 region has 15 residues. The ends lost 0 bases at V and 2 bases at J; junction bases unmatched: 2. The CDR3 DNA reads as TGTGCCAGCAGTTACTCTGGGACAGGGACCTACGAGCAGTACTTC. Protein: CASSYSGTGTYEQYF.

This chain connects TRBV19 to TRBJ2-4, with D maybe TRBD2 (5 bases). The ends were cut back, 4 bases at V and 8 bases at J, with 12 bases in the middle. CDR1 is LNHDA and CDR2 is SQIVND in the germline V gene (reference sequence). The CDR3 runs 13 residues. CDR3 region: CASSKANGDIQYF. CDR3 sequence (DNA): TGTGCCAGTAGTAAGGCTAACGGGGACATTCAGTACTTC.

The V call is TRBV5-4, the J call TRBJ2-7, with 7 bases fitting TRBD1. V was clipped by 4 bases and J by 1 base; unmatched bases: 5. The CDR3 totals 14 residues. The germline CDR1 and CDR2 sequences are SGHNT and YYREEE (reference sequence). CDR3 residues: CASSSRDSSYEQYF. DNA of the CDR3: TGTGCCAGCAGCAGCAGGGACAGTTCCTACGAGCAGTACTTC.

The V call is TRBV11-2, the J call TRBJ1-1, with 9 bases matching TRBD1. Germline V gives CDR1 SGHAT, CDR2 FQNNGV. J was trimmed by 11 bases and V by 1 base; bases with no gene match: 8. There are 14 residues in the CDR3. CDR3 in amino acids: CASSLVRTGEAAFF. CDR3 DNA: TGTGCCAGCAGCTTAGTTCGGACAGGGGAGGCTGCTTTCTTT.

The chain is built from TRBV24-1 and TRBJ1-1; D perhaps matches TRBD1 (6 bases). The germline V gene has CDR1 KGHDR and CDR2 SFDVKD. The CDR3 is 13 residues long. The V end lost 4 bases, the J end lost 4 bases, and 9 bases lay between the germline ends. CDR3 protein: CATSDPDSTEAFF. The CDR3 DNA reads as TGTGCCACCAGTGACCCGGACAGCACTGAAGCTTTCTTT.

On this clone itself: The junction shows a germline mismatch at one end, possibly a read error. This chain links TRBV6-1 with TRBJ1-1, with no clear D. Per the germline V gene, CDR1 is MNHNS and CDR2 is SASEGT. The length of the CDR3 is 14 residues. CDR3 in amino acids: CASNEGGGNTEAFF. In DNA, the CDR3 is TGTGCCAGCAATGAAGGAGGAGGGAACACTGAAGCTTTCTTT.

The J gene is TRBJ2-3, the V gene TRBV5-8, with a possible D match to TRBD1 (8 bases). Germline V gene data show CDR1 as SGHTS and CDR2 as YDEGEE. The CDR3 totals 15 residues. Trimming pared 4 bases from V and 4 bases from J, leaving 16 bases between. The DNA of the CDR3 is TGTGCCAGCAGCCAACAGGGGGGGGCAGCAGATACGCAGTATTTT. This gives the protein CASSQQGGAADTQYF.

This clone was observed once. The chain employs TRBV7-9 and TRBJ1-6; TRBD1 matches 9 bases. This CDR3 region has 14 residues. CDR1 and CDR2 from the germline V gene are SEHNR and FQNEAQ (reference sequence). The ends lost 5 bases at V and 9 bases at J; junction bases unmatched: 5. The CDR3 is CASSARDRVSPLHF. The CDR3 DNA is TGTGCCAGCAGCGCCCGGGACAGGGTTTCACCCCTCCACTTT.

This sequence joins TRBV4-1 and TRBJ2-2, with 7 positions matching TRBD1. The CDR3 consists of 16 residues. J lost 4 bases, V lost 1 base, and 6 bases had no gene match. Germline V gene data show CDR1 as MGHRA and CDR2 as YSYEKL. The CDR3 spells CASSQGTGFRTGELFF. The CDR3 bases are TGCGCCAGCAGCCAAGGGACAGGTTTTCGCACCGGGGAGCTGTTTTTT.

The CDR3 DNA reads as TGTGCCAGCAGCCTTTTTCAGTCAGGGGCCAACGTCCTGACTTTC. As protein: CASSLFQSGANVLTF. The gene calls are TRBV9 and TRBJ2-6; D is unclear. The germline V gene has CDR1 SGDLS and CDR2 YYNGEE. V lost 4 bases and J 4 bases, leaving 12 bases between the germline ends. There are 15 residues in the CDR3.